The source of this T cell receptor (beta chain) is a study of T cell responses to AZD1222 COVID-19 vaccine. The length of the CDR3 is 15 residues. Between the trimmed V and J ends, which lost 6 bases and 4 bases, there was a span of 15 bases. Germline-derived CDR1 and CDR2 are MNHEY and SMNVEV (reference sequence). Assay: immunoSEQ multiplex PCR; the TCRdb copy retains only in-frame clones and omits some. Here the sample spans some 140,000 clones, 86% being singletons. The sample in question was peripheral blood, obtained on day 0 of MenACWY control vaccination. The clonotype originates from an adult in good health. The chain links TRBV27 to TRBJ1-4, with unresolved D. CDR3 DNA: TGTGCCAGCAGAGGTTGGATAGAAGATAATGAAAAACTGTTTTTT. Its translation is CASRGWIEDNEKLFF.